The entry that follows covers one T cell receptor beta chain sequence. Its matching antigen is unknown. The CDR3 consists of 13 residues. The germline V and J ends were trimmed by 7 bases and 5 bases, with 14 bases remaining between them. The data were taken from a study of T cell responses to AZD1222 COVID-19 vaccine. Study observations and caveats: Recipients of AZD1222 seropositive at baseline numbered only five or six. Rises in breadth and depth of Spike-specific TCRs came after two AZD1222 doses. Clonal diversity was possibly underestimated, and the donors were mostly white British, with more females. Repertoires were obtained solely post-peak T cell response.

Assay used: immunoSEQ multiplex PCR; TCRdb lists only in-frame clones, some missing. Altogether about 70,000 clones are present, 83% being singletons, with the ten largest covering 5% to 6.5%. This TCR derives from an adult who received the AZD1222 COVID-19 vaccine. Sequences were derived from peripheral blood, sampled 28 days after the second AZD1222 dose. The chain joins TRBV12-3 or TRBV12-4 to TRBJ1-2; D is uncertain. The CDR3 is CASTGSSPYGYTF. CDR3 nucleotides: TGTGCCAGCACTGGCAGTTCGCCTTATGGCTACACCTTC.